Below, 5 T cell receptor beta chains from the same sample are listed, as sequenced in a study of CXCR3-negative and CXCR3-positive naive CD8 T cells. Libraries were UMI-labeled 5' RACE TRB cDNA. TCRdb reprocessed the 5' RACE reads and stores each CDR3 protein as one record, lacking DNA. This table holds about 3,400 distinct CDR3 sequences. The sequencing sample was made of naive CXCR3- CD8+ T cells from blood. Described subset: CD45RO-CCR7+CD27+CD95- naive CD8+ T cells lacking CXCR3 (TNR3-). The source is a human donor in good health. Some clones in this sample may be carry-over from other donors' samples.

This clonotype is labeled medium-sized (0.01 to 0.1%) based on frequency. This chain links TRBV4-3 with TRBJ1-1. The CDR3 totals 14 residues. Germline CDR1 is LGHNA and CDR2 is YSLEER. The CDR3 loop is CASSQDRGSSEAFF.

The chain is built from TRBV11-2 and TRBJ2-3; TCRdb returns TRBD1, unconfirmable since there is no DNA. From germline, CDR1 is SGHAT and CDR2 FQNNGV. CDR3 length: 15 amino acids. CDR3 in amino acids: CASSSRQGDSDTQYF. Combining the CDR3 with reference TRBV11-2 and TRBJ2-3 gives the whole variable domain EAGVAQSPRYKIIEKRQSVAFWCNPISGHATLYWYQQILGQGPKLLIQFQNNGVVDDSQLPKDRFSAERLKGVDSTLKIQPAKLEDSAVYLCASSSRQGDSDTQYFGPGTRLTVL.

This clonotype counts as medium-sized (0.01 to 0.1%) by frequency. J is TRBJ2-3 and V is TRBV27; without DNA, the TCRdb call of TRBD2 cannot be checked. Germline-derived CDR1 and CDR2 are MNHEY and SMNVEV (reference sequence). The length of the CDR3 is 15 residues. Here the CDR3 reads CASILSGGLTDTQYF.

This clonotype counts as medium-sized by frequency. J is TRBJ1-3 and V is TRBV20-1; no DNA is available, so the TRBD1 call from TCRdb remains unchecked. Germline V gives CDR1 DFQATT, CDR2 SNEGSKA (reference sequence). The CDR3 is made up of 15 amino acids. The CDR3 reads CSARGGVYSGNTIYF.

The gene calls are TRBV29-1 and TRBJ1-1; there is no DNA to check the TCRdb D call of TRBD1. The CDR3 sequence is 12 residues long. Germline loops: CDR1 SQVTM, CDR2 ANQGSEA. CDR3 sequence: CSVGTRTTEASF.